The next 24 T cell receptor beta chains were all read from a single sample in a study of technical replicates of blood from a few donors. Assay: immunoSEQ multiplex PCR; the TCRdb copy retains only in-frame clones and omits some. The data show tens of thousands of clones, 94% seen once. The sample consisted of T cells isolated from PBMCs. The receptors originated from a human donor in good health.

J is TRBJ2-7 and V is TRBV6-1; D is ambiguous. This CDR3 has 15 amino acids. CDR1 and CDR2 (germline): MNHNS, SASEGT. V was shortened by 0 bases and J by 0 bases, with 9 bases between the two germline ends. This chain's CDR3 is CASSEAFADSYEQYF. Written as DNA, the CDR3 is TGTGCCAGCAGTGAAGCATTCGCGGACTCCTACGAGCAGTACTTC.

Here the CDR3 DNA reads TGTGCCAGCAGTTCTCCAACGACAGGGAACTATGGCTACACCTTC. This codes for CASSSPTTGNYGYTF. This chain uses TRBV27 with TRBJ1-2, with TRBD1 matching over 7 bases. The CDR3 sequence is 15 residues long. Germline V gives CDR1 MNHEY, CDR2 SMNVEV (reference sequence). With 4 bases clipped from V and 2 bases from J, the junction kept 7 bases outside the gene matches.

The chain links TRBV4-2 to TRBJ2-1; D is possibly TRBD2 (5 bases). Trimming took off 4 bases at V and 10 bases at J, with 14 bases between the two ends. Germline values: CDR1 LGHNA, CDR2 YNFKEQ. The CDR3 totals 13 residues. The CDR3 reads CASSLEPWREQFF. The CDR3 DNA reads TGTGCCAGCAGCCTTGAGCCTTGGAGGGAGCAGTTCTTC.

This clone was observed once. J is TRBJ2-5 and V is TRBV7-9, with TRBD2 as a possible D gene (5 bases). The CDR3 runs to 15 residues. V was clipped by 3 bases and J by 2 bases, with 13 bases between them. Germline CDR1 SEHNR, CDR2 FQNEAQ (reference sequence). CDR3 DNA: TGTGCCAGCAGCTTTGAGGGCACGGTTCAAGAGACCCAGTACTTC. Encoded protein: CASSFEGTVQETQYF. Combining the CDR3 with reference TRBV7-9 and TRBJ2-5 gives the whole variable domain DTGVSQNPRHKITKRGQNVTFRCDPISEHNRLYWYRQTLGQGPEFLTYFQNEAQLEKSRLLSDRFSAERPKGSFSTLEIQRTEQGDSAMYLCASSFEGTVQETQYFGPGTRLLVL.

CDR3 coding DNA: TGTGCCAGCAGAAGGACAGGGGGCAAGTCCTACAATGAGCAGTTCTTC. Translated: CASRRTGGKSYNEQFF. This sequence joins TRBV2 and TRBJ2-1; 11 bases map to TRBD1. Losses at the gene ends were 6 bases for V and 1 base for J; bases not matched to a gene: 5. Germline V gene lookup returns CDR1 SNHLY and CDR2 FYNNEI. This CDR3 has 16 residues.

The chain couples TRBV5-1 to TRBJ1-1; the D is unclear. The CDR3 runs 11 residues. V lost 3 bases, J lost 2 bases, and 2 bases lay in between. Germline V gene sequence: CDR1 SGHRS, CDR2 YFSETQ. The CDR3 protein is CASSSNTEAFF. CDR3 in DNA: TGCGCCAGCAGCTCTAACACTGAAGCTTTCTTT.

This CDR3 reads CASSVPGQGRPDNQPQHF. The CDR3 DNA reads as TGTGCCAGTAGTGTTCCGGGACAGGGCCGACCAGACAATCAGCCCCAGCATTTT. The J gene is TRBJ1-5, the V gene TRBV19, with 9 positions matching TRBD1. The CDR3 is 18 amino acids. Germline CDR1 LNHDA, CDR2 SQIVND (reference sequence). Trimming removed 5 bases from V and 3 bases from J; junction bases left unmatched: 14.

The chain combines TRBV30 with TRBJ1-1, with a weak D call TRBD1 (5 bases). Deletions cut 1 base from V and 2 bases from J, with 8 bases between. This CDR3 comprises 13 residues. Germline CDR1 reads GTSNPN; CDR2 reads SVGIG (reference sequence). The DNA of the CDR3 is TGTGCCTGGAGTGAACAGGAAAACACTGAAGCTTTCTTT. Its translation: CAWSEQENTEAFF.

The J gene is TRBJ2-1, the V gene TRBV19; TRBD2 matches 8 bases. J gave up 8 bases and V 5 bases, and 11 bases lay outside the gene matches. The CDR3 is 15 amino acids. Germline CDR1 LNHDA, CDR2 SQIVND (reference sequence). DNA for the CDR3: TGTGCCAGTAGTCCCCGGGGAGCGGGAGTCGATGAGCAGTTCTTC. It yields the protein CASSPRGAGVDEQFF.

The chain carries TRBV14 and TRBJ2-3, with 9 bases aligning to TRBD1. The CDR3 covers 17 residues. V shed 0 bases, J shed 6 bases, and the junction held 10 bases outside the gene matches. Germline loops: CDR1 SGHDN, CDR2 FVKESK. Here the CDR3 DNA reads TGTGCCAGCAGCCAAGATCGTCCGGGACAGGGATATGATACGCAGTATTTT. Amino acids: CASSQDRPGQGYDTQYF.

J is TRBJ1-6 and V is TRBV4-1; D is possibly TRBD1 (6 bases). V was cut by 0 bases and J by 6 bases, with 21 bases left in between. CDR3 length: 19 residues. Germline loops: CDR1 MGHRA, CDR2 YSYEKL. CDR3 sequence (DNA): TGCGCCAGCAGCCAAGATTCAAGGGCGGGGGGCCTCTTTAATTCACCCCTCCACTTT. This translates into CASSQDSRAGGLFNSPLHF.

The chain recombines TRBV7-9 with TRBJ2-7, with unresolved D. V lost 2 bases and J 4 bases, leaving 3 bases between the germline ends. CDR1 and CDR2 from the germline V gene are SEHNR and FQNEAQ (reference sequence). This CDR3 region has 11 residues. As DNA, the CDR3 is TGTGCCAGCAGCTTAACTTACGAGCAGTACTTC. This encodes CASSLTYEQYF.

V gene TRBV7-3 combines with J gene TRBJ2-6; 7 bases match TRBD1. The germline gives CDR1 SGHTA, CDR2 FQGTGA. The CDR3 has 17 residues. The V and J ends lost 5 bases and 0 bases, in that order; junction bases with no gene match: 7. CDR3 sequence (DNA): TGTGCCAGCAGCACCCGACAGGGCCGCTCTGGGGCCAACGTCCTGACTTTC. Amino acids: CASSTRQGRSGANVLTF.

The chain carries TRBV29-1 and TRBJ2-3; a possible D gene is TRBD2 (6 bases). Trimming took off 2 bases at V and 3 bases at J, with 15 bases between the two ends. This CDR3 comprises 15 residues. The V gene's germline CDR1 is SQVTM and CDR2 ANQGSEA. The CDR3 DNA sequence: TGCAGCGTTGAAAGGGGAAGGACTAATACAGATACGCAGTATTTT. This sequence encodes CSVERGRTNTDTQYF.

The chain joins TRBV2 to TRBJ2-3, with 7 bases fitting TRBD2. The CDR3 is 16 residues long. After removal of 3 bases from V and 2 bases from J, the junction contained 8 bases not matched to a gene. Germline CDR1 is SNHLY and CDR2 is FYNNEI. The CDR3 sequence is CASSEGQGGDTDTQYF. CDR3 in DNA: TGTGCCAGCAGTGAGGGGCAGGGAGGGGACACAGATACGCAGTATTTT.

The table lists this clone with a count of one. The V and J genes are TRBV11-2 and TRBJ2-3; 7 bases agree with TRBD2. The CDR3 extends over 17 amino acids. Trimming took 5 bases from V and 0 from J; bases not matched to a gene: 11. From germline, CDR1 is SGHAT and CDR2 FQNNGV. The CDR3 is CASSQSLLAASTDTQYF. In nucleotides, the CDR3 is TGTGCCAGCAGCCAATCGTTGCTAGCGGCTAGCACAGATACGCAGTATTTT.

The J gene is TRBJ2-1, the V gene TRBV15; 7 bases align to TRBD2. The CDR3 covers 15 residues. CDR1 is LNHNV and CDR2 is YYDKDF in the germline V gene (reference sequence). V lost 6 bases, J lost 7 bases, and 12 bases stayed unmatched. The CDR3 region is CATRSGTISVNEQFF. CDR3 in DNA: TGTGCCACCAGATCCGGGACTATTTCCGTGAATGAGCAGTTCTTC.

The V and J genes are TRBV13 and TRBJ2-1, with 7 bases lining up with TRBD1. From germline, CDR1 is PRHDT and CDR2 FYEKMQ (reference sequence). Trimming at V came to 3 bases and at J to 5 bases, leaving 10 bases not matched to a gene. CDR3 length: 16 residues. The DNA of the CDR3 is TGTGCCAGCAGCTTGGGCCCGGCAGGGGGACACAATGAGCAGTTCTTC. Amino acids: CASSLGPAGGHNEQFF.

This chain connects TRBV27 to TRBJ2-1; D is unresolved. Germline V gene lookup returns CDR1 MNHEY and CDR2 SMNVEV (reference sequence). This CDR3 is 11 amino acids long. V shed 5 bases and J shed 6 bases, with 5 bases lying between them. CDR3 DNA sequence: TGTGCCAGCAGTGGGCCCAATGAGCAGTTCTTC. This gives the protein CASSGPNEQFF.

The CDR3 DNA is TGTGCCAGCACCCAAACAGGTGGAGAGACCCAGTACTTC. Translated: CASTQTGGETQYF. This rearrangement joins TRBV28 to TRBJ2-5; D is possibly TRBD1 (5 bases). Germline V gene data show CDR1 as MDHEN and CDR2 as SYDVKM. V was cut by 7 bases and J by 4 bases, with 13 bases left in between. The CDR3 length is 13 residues.

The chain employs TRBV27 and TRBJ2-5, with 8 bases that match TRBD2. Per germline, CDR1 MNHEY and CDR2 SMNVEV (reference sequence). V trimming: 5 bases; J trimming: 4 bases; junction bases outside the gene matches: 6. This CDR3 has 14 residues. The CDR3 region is CASSPGGGLETQYF. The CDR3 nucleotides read TGTGCCAGCAGTCCGGGGGGGGGTTTAGAGACCCAGTACTTC.

As DNA, the CDR3 is TGTGCCAGCAGCCCGACTAGCGGGCCCTACAATGAGCAGTTCTTC. It yields the protein CASSPTSGPYNEQFF. The chain joins TRBV11-2 to TRBJ2-1; 10 bases agree with TRBD2. The CDR3 runs to 15 residues. In germline, CDR1 is SGHAT, CDR2 FQNNGV. The ends lost 5 bases at V and 2 bases at J; junction bases unmatched: 3.

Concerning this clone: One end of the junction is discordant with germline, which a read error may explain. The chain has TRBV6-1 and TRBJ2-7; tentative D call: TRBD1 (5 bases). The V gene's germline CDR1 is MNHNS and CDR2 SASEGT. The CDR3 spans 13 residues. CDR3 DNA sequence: TGTGCCAGCAGTGATCTAATGGAGACAGCCCGCAACTTC. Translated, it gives CASSDLMETARNF.

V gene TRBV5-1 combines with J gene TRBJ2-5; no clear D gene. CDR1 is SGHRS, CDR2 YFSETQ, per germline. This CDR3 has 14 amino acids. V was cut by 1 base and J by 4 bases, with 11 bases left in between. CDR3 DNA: TGCGCCAGCAGCTTGAATACCGGGTTAGAGACCCAGTACTTC. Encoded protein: CASSLNTGLETQYF.